A selection of T cell receptor beta chains follows, all from one sample in a study of blood T cell repertoires in COVID-19. This table comes from immunoSEQ multiplex PCR, and its TCRdb copy is limited to in-frame clones, with some not included. The repertoire consists of more than 300,000 clones, with 70% to 90% occurring once and the leading ten covering about 1.1%. Sequencing used PBMCs or T cells enriched from blood (not recorded which). The receptor source for this set is a young woman who had recovered from COVID-19. CDR3s include the opening cysteine and the closing phenylalanine or tryptophan. The D gene is left open where the match is weak. Clone size is shown for a subset of rows, as once, few, many or a class of expanded clone.

v_call,d_call,clone_size,j_call,cdr3_aa,cdr3_nt
TRBV27,-,few,TRBJ1-5,CASSLLNQPQHF,TGTGCCAGCAGCCTCCTCAATCAGCCCCAGCATTTT
TRBV2,-,-,TRBJ2-7,CASYPNRVPYEQYF,TGTGCCAGCTACCCCAACAGGGTCCCCTACGAGCAGTACTTC
TRBV5-6,-,once,TRBJ2-7,CASSWGVIAVKHSYEQYF,TGTGCCAGCAGCTGGGGGGTTATAGCGGTGAAACACTCCTACGAGCAGTACTTC
TRBV30,TRBD1,-,TRBJ1-1,CAWSQGAGTEAFF,TGTGCCTGGAGCCAGGGGGCAGGGACTGAAGCTTTCTTT
TRBV18,-,-,TRBJ1-6,CASSRQGGNSPLHF,TGTGCCAGCTCACGTCAGGGAGGTAATTCACCCCTCCACTTT
TRBV6-5,TRBD2,-,TRBJ2-1,CASRERGTVSNEQFF,TGTGCCAGCAGAGAGCGGGGGACGGTTTCCAATGAGCAGTTCTTC
TRBV6-5,TRBD1,-,TRBJ1-2,CASSYSPGGADGYTF,TGTGCCAGCAGTTACTCTCCAGGGGGCGCGGATGGCTACACCTTC
TRBV4-1,TRBD1,few,TRBJ1-5,CASSLRQGESNQPQHF,TGCGCCAGCAGCCTCAGGCAGGGGGAAAGCAATCAGCCCCAGCATTTT
TRBV4-2,-,-,TRBJ2-7,CASSQDPSYYEQYF,TGTGCCAGCAGCCAAGACCCTAGTTACTACGAGCAGTACTTC
TRBV9,TRBD1,-,TRBJ1-2,CASSAGTGRNYGYTF,TGTGCCAGCAGCGCCGGGACAGGGCGAAACTATGGCTACACCTTC
TRBV5-6,TRBD2,-,TRBJ2-3,CASSLAGGLSTDTQYF,TGTGCCAGCAGCTTGGCTGGGGGACTAAGCACAGATACGCAGTATTTT
TRBV7-9,-,-,TRBJ1-2,CASSLAGENDGYTF,TGTGCCAGCAGCTTAGCAGGGGAAAATGATGGCTACACCTTC
TRBV27,TRBD2,-,TRBJ2-7,CASSLGRGDIYEQYF,TGTGCCAGCAGTTTGGGACGGGGGGATATTTACGAGCAGTACTTC
TRBV5-6,TRBD1,-,TRBJ1-3,CASSFLTGAYSSGNTIYF,TGTGCCAGCAGCTTTCTAACAGGGGCCTACTCCTCTGGAAACACCATATATTTT
TRBV21-1,-,once,TRBJ2-2,CASSKFGLNTLRVGPHTGELFF,TGTGCCAGCAGCAAATTTGGCTTGAATACTCTCCGAGTGGGCCCTCACACCGGGGAGCTGTTTTTT
TRBV30,-,-,TRBJ2-2,CAARDTAPGELFF,TGTGCCGCCCGGGACACGGCTCCCGGGGAGCTGTTTTTT
TRBV4-2,TRBD1,-,TRBJ1-2,CASSQEPRPGGENGYTF,TGTGCCAGCAGCCAAGAGCCCCGGCCAGGGGGCGAGAATGGCTACACCTTC
TRBV2,TRBD1,-,TRBJ1-2,CARTADREYYGYTF,TGTGCCAGGACCGCGGACAGGGAGTACTATGGCTACACCTTC
TRBV27,TRBD1,-,TRBJ1-1,CASRGGQGANTEAFF,TGTGCCAGCAGGGGGGGGCAGGGGGCGAACACTGAAGCTTTCTTT
TRBV24-1,-,few,TRBJ1-2,CATSDSRGGGYTF,TGTGCCACCAGTGATTCCAGGGGCGGTGGCTACACCTTC
TRBV2,-,-,TRBJ2-3,CASRVQGLGTDTQYF,TGTGCCAGCAGGGTACAGGGCTTGGGAACAGATACGCAGTATTTT
TRBV6-6,-,once,TRBJ2-2,CASTGQGNTGELFF,TGTGCCAGCACGGGACAAGGAAACACCGGGGAGCTGTTTTTT
TRBV12-5,-,-,TRBJ1-6,CASGSQQGEGFNSPLHF,TGTGCTAGTGGTTCGCAACAGGGCGAGGGTTTTAATTCACCCCTCCACTTT
TRBV10-3,TRBD2,-,TRBJ2-3,CAIAGGSTDTQYF,TGTGCCATCGCGGGAGGGTCGACAGATACGCAGTATTTT
TRBV9,TRBD1,-,TRBJ1-4,CASSASPGQQLEKLFF,TGTGCCAGCAGCGCTTCACCGGGACAGCAATTAGAAAAACTGTTTTTT
TRBV7-2,TRBD1,-,TRBJ1-2,CASSLPGQGADTF,TGTGCCAGCAGCCTGCCGGGACAGGGGGCCGACACCTTC
TRBV7-2,-,few,TRBJ1-2,CASSSQGPEGYTF,TGTGCCAGCAGCTCACAGGGCCCTGAGGGCTACACCTTC